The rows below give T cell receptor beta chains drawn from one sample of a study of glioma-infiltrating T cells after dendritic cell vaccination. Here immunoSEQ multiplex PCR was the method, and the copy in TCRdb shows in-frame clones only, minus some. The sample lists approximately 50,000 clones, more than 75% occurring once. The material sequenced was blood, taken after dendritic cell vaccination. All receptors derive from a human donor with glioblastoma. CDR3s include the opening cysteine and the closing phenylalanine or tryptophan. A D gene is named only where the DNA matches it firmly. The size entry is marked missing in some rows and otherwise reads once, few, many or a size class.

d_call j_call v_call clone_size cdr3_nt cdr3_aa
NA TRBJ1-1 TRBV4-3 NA TGCGCCAGCAGCCAAGAACTAGGAGGTATATGGGGCACTGAAGCTTTCTTT CASSQELGGIWGTEAFF
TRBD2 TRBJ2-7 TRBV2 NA TGTGCCAGCAGTGAAGGAACTAGCGGGGCCCACGAGCAGTACTTC CASSEGTSGAHEQYF
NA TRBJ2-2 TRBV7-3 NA TGTGCCAGCAGCCCGGGGACCGGGGAGCTGTTTTTT CASSPGTGELFF
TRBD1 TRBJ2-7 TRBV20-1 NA TGCAGTGCTGCCACAGGGGACGAGCAGTACTTC CSAATGDEQYF
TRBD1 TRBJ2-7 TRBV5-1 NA TGCGCCAGCAGCTTGGGTGCAGGGGGCAGCTACGAGCAGTACTTC CASSLGAGGSYEQYF
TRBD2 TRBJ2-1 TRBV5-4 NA TGTGCCAGCAGCTTAAATTTAGCGGGGGAGGCTGAGCAGTTCTTC CASSLNLAGEAEQFF
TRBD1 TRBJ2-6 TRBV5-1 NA TGCGCCAGCAGGCATGAACAGGGGATGGTCGCTGGGGCCAACGTCCTGACTTTC CASRHEQGMVAGANVLTF
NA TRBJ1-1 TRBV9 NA TGTGCCAGCAGCGTAGGAAGGGGTAACACTGAAGCTTTCTTT CASSVGRGNTEAFF
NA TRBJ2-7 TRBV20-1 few TGCAGTGCCCAGGGGTCTCTTGAGCAGTACTTC CSAQGSLEQYF
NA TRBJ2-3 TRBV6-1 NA TGTGCCAGCAGTGAAGCGGTGGCCGTCACAGATACGCAGTATTTT CASSEAVAVTDTQYF
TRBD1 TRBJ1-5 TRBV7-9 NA TGTGCCAGCGGACAGGGGGAACAGCCCCAGCATTTT CASGQGEQPQHF
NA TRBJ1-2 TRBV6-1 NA TGTGCCAGCAGTGAACGGACAGTCGGCTATGGCTACACCTTC CASSERTVGYGYTF
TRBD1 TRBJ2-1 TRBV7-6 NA TGTGCCAGCAGCTTGGGGACAGATCTCCCCGGGTACAATGAGCAGTTCTTC CASSLGTDLPGYNEQFF
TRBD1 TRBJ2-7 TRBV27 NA TGTGCCAGCAGGAGGACAGGGGGCGCATACGAGCAGTACTTC CASRRTGGAYEQYF
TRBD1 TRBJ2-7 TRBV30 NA TGTGCCTCCGACAGGGGCGGGAACGAGCAGTACTTC CASDRGGNEQYF
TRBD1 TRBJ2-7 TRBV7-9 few TGTGCCAGCAGCCCCTCGACAGGGAGCTACGAGCAGTACTTC CASSPSTGSYEQYF
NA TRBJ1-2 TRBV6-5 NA TGTGCCAGCAGTTACTCCAAGGACTTTTTCTTC CASSYSKDFFF
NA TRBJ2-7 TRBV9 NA TGTGCCAGCAGCGACCCCGGGGACGAGCAGTACTTC CASSDPGDEQYF
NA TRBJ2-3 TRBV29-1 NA TGCAGCGTTGGAGCGGGCTCTAGCACAGATACGCAGTATTTT CSVGAGSSTDTQYF
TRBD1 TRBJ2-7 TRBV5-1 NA TGCGCCAGCAGCTTCGCCGGGACAGGGTATGACGAGCAGTACTTC CASSFAGTGYDEQYF
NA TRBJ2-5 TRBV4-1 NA TGCGCCAGCAGGCGAACAGGGTACCAAGAGACCCAGTACTTC CASRRTGYQETQYF
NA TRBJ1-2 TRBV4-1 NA TGCGCCAGCAGCCAAGTAGGCAGGGGCAACTATGGCTACACCTTC CASSQVGRGNYGYTF